This record concerns one T cell receptor (beta chain) sequence. The junction departs from the called germline gene at one end, perhaps through a read error. CDR3 regions were amplified by Arm-PCR using iRepertoire HTBI primers to build TCR beta libraries. TCRdb ran MiXCR on the multiplex PCR reads and lists one entry per CDR3 protein. The repertoire holds 400,000 to 500,000 distinct CDR3 sequences, with around 13% as singletons. The data stem from a study of regulatory T cells in long-lasting Graves disease. Germline lookup yields CDR1 SGHDT and CDR2 YYEEEE. The CDR3 has 18 amino acids. Time point meaning: newly diagnosed GD, antithyroid drugs for less than 3 months. Generation of the TCR library employed RNA extracted from PBMCs. Patients were enrolled at an endocrinology department in Xi'an, China. These data also featured in a second study, about T cells in Graves' hyperthyroidism and ophthalmopathy.

The sample here was peripheral blood mononuclear cells (PBMCs), taken at new diagnosis, from a patient treated with antithyroid drugs. The chain joins TRBV5-6 to TRBJ2-1, with 8 bases aligning to TRBD2. The receptor comes from a woman between 45 and 60 years old with Graves disease. CDR3 amino acids: CASSSLLGGGLSYNGQFF. The CDR3 DNA follows: TGTGCCAGCAGCTCCCTCCTCGGGGGGGGACTATCCTACAATGGGCAGTTCTTC.